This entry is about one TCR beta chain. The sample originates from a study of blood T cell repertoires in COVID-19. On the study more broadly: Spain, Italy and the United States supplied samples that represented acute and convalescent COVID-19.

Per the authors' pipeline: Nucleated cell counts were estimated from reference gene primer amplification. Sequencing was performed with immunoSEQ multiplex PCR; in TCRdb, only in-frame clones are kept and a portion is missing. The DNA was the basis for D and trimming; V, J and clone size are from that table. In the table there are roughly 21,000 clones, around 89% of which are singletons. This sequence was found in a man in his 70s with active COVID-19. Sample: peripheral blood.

The chain's CDR3 is CASTQGPGANVLTF. The CDR3 DNA is TGCGCCAGTACTCAGGGGCCTGGGGCCAACGTCCTGACTTTC. The chain couples TRBV10-1 to TRBJ2-6; D may be TRBD1 (6 bases). V lost 9 bases to trimming and J lost 2 bases, with 11 bases between them. The CDR3 is made up of 14 amino acids. The germline V gene has CDR1 WNHNN and CDR2 SYGVQD (reference sequence).